The 13 T cell receptor beta chains below come from one sample, sequenced in a study of shared clonotypes between healthy human individuals. Repertoires were generated with immunoSEQ multiplex PCR, while TCRdb's copy carries only in-frame clones and drops some. The repertoire holds around 1.4 million clones, approximately 98.5% seen once, with around 0.33% in the top ten. The sample comprised naive CD4+ T cells sorted from blood. The subset here: CD45RA+ positively selected. All receptors come from a man between 25 and 39 years old in good health.

The V and J genes are TRBV5-1 and TRBJ1-4; 7 positions agree with TRBD1. Unmatched junction bases numbered 4, after V lost 0 bases and J lost 5 bases. CDR1 and CDR2 from the germline V gene are SGHRS and YFSETQ. The CDR3 consists of 15 residues. The DNA of the CDR3 is TGCGCCAGCAGCTTGGGTCGCAGGGGGAATGAAAAACTGTTTTTT. It codes for CASSLGRRGNEKLFF.

This chain joins TRBV7-2 and TRBJ2-3; 11 bases match TRBD2. Germline V CDR1 and CDR2: SGHTA, FQGNSA. The length of the CDR3 is 16 residues. The J segment lost 5 bases and the V segment lost 1 base, leaving 5 bases of the junction unmatched. The CDR3 nucleotides read TGTGCCAGCAGCTTAGGGGCTAGCGGGAGGCAAGATACGCAGTATTTT. It specifies CASSLGASGRQDTQYF.

For this clone: The sample carries other DNA sequences with the same CDR3. This chain uses TRBV7-9 with TRBJ2-7; 8 bases fit TRBD2. V was pared by 3 bases and J by 2 bases, with 3 bases of the junction left unmatched. This CDR3 has 14 amino acids. Germline CDR1 and CDR2: SEHNR and FQNEAQ (reference sequence). The CDR3 loop reads CASSFGLAAYEQYF. As DNA, the CDR3 is TGTGCCAGCAGCTTCGGACTAGCCGCCTACGAGCAGTACTTC.

CDR3 protein: CARSLTPRVEGGTGELFF. In DNA, the CDR3 is TGTGCCAGAAGCTTAACCCCCCGAGTGGAGGGCGGAACCGGGGAGCTGTTTTTT. This chain connects TRBV7-5 to TRBJ2-2; the table calls TRBD2, which could not be checked here. TRBV7-5 is classified as a pseudogene. The length of the CDR3 is 18 residues.

This clone is a singleton in its sample. In DNA form, the CDR3 reads TGTGCCTGGAGTGTACGGGTTGGGACTAGCGTTGGAGAGGAGCAGTACTTC. This codes for CAWSVRVGTSVGEEQYF. V is TRBV30 and J is TRBJ2-7; 10 bases align to TRBD2. Germline CDR1 reads GTSNPN; CDR2 reads SVGIG (reference sequence). The CDR3 sequence is 17 residues long. The V segment lost 0 bases and the J segment 7 bases; nucleotides outside the gene matches: 15. The full variable domain, completed using reference TRBV30 and TRBJ2-7, is SQTIHQWPATLVQPVGSPLSLECTVEGTSNPNLYWYRQAAGRGLQLLFYSVGIGQISSEVPQNLSASRPQDRQFILSSKKLLLSDSGFYLCAWSVRVGTSVGEEQYFGPGTRLTVT.

The V and J genes are TRBV21-1 and TRBJ1-4. TRBV21-1 corresponds to a pseudogene. The CDR3 is 16 residues long. The chain's CDR3 is CASSKHRGCYGEKLFF. DNA for the CDR3: TGTGCCAGCAGCAAACACCGGGGGTGCTATGGGGAAAAACTGTTTTTT.

The chain recombines TRBV29-1 with TRBJ1-3; no firm D call. With 5 bases removed from V and 1 base from J, the gap between germline ends came to 21 bases. This CDR3 is 17 amino acids long. Germline assignment: CDR1 SQVTM and CDR2 ANQGSEA. The CDR3 sequence: CSVSPTAEQYSGNTIYF. DNA for the CDR3: TGCAGCGTTAGTCCAACGGCAGAACAATATTCTGGAAACACCATATATTTT.

The count of this clone is one. J is TRBJ2-2 and V is TRBV11-2; no definite D call. This CDR3 has 14 residues. The V gene's germline CDR1 is SGHAT and CDR2 FQNNGV. V was pared by 5 bases and J by 5 bases, with 12 bases between. The CDR3 DNA is TGTGCCAGCAGCCTAAAGACTGGTACCGGGGAGCTGTTTTTT. The encoded protein is CASSLKTGTGELFF.

The chain recombines TRBV5-1 with TRBJ2-3, with 8 bases identical to TRBD2. The germline V gene encodes CDR1 SGHRS and CDR2 YFSETQ. The CDR3 runs 17 residues. With V trimmed by 6 bases and J by 6 bases, 18 bases remained unmatched. The CDR3 loop is CASTRRTSLNSVDTQYF. The CDR3 region has the DNA TGCGCCAGCACCCGGAGGACTAGCCTGAATAGTGTTGATACGCAGTATTTT.

The V and J genes are TRBV11-2 and TRBJ2-2; D possibly corresponds to TRBD2 (6 bases). Trimming took 1 base from V and 5 from J, leaving 11 bases between them. The CDR3 covers 15 residues. Germline CDR1 and CDR2: SGHAT and FQNNGV. Written as DNA, the CDR3 is TGTGCCAGCAGCTTAGCTAGGGGAGGTACCGGGGAGCTGTTTTTT. It codes for CASSLARGGTGELFF.

J is TRBJ2-3 and V is TRBV7-2, with D perhaps TRBD1 (5 bases). Per the germline V gene, CDR1 is SGHTA and CDR2 is FQGNSA. The CDR3 loop spans 16 amino acids. Trimming shortened V by 1 base and J by 0 bases, and 11 bases separated the two germline ends. The CDR3 loop reads CASSLGRQISTDTQYF. The DNA of the CDR3 is TGTGCCAGCAGCTTAGGGAGACAGATTAGCACAGATACGCAGTATTTT.

On this clone: This CDR3 is also generated by other DNA sequences in the sample. This rearrangement joins TRBV19 to TRBJ1-5; 9 bases align to TRBD1. The trim removed 3 bases at V and 6 bases at J, leaving 6 bases unmatched. The germline V gene encodes CDR1 LNHDA and CDR2 SQIVND (reference sequence). This CDR3 is 15 amino acids long. CDR3 sequence reads: CASSILGQGTQPQHF. The CDR3, as DNA: TGTGCCAGTAGTATTCTAGGACAGGGGACTCAGCCCCAGCATTTT.

This rearrangement joins TRBV6-6 to TRBJ2-1, with 10 nucleotides matching TRBD2. The CDR3 contains 14 residues. Germline V gene lookup returns CDR1 MNHNY and CDR2 SVGAGI (reference sequence). The V gene end was trimmed by 4 bases and the J gene end by 4 bases; junction bases not matched to a gene: 1. In DNA form, the CDR3 reads TGTGCCAGCAGTTTGACTAGCGGGTACAATGAGCAGTTCTTC. Translating gives CASSLTSGYNEQFF.